These 22 T cell receptor beta chains share one sample of origin, sequenced in a study of CD39 and CD103 CD8 tumor-infiltrating T cells. Generated by immunoSEQ multiplex PCR, the TCRdb table keeps only in-frame clones and is missing some. This sample yields thousands of clones, of which over 60% are seen a single time; around 50% belongs to the top ten. Sequencing used CD8+ T cells sorted from blood. Subset: total memory CD8 T cells (CD45RA-CCR7+/-) from blood or uninvolved lymph node. These receptors all stem from a human donor with head and neck squamous cell carcinoma.

This clone has just a few counts. The V and J genes are TRBV5-1 and TRBJ2-1; D gene uncertain. Trimming removed 1 base from V and 2 bases from J, with 10 bases in between. The CDR3 runs to 15 residues. Germline CDR1 SGHRS, CDR2 YFSETQ. The CDR3 coding sequence is TGCGCCAGCAGCTTGATCGGAAATGCCTACAATGAGCAGTTCTTC. Translated, it gives CASSLIGNAYNEQFF. The entire variable domain, with the rest obtained from reference TRBV5-1 and TRBJ2-1, is as follows: KAGVTQTPRYLIKTRGQQVTLSCSPISGHRSVSWYQQTPGQGLQFLFEYFSETQRNKGNFPGRFSGRQFSNSRSEMNVSTLELGDSALYLCASSLIGNAYNEQFFGPGTRLTVL.

The gene calls are TRBV28 and TRBJ1-4, with TRBD1 matching over 8 bases. Losses at the gene ends were 6 bases for V and 7 bases for J; bases not matched to a gene: 7. This CDR3 is 14 amino acids long. Germline CDR1 reads MDHEN; CDR2 reads SYDVKM. The CDR3: CASSQTGVGEKLFF. CDR3 coding DNA: TGTGCCAGCAGCCAGACAGGGGTTGGTGAAAAACTGTTTTTT.

The genes are TRBV4-3 and TRBJ1-2; D gene uncertain. Deletions cut 1 base from V and 6 bases from J, with 9 bases between. From germline, CDR1 is LGHNA and CDR2 YSLEER. The CDR3 is 13 residues long. CDR3: CASSQGPGDGYTF. The DNA for the CDR3 is TGCGCCAGCAGCCAAGGACCAGGCGATGGCTACACCTTC.

This clone was counted only a few times. The chain couples TRBV6-4 to TRBJ1-1; tentatively, D is TRBD1 (6 bases). Germline V gene data show CDR1 as MRHNA and CDR2 as SNTAGT. CDR3 length: 14 residues. Trimming took off 4 bases at V and 1 base at J, with 10 bases between the two ends. CDR3 sequence (DNA): TGTGCCAGCAGTGCGGAGGGGGGGAACACTGAAGCTTTCTTT. Translation gives CASSAEGGNTEAFF.

J is TRBJ2-3 and V is TRBV5-5; no firm D call. The CDR3 spans 16 residues. V lost 1 base and J 0 bases, leaving 12 bases between the germline ends. CDR1 and CDR2 from the germline V gene are SGHKS and YYEKEE (reference sequence). CDR3 in DNA: TGTGCCAGCAGCTTGATTGGTACCGCTAGCACAGATACGCAGTATTTT. Amino acid sequence: CASSLIGTASTDTQYF.

The CDR3 loop is CASSLAGTGPDTIYF. CDR3 bases: TGTGCCAGCAGCTTAGCCGGGACAGGCCCGGACACCATATATTTT. This chain joins TRBV7-9 and TRBJ1-3; 8 nucleotides match TRBD1. In germline, CDR1 is SEHNR, CDR2 FQNEAQ (reference sequence). Germline trimming cut 0 bases from V and 8 bases from J; bases unmatched to any gene: 6. The CDR3 length is 15 residues.

This clone came up once. The chain has TRBV10-3 and TRBJ1-1, with D tentatively TRBD1 (5 bases). Germline-derived CDR1 and CDR2 are ENHRY and SYGVKD. Between the trimmed V and J ends, which lost 0 bases and 6 bases, there was a span of 20 bases. The CDR3 contains 17 residues. CDR3 sequence (DNA): TGTGCCATCAGTGAGTCGGGGGGGTCGTCTGATGAAGCTGAAGCTTTCTTT. Protein: CAISESGGSSDEAEAFF.

This clone was seen a handful of times. The chain recombines TRBV10-1 with TRBJ2-1, with D perhaps matching TRBD2 (6 bases). CDR1 and CDR2 from the germline V gene are WNHNN and SYGVQD (reference sequence). Trimming shortened V by 8 bases and J by 6 bases, and 14 bases separated the two germline ends. The CDR3 is 13 amino acids. The CDR3 sequence: CASSPGLGNEQFF. CDR3 bases: TGCGCCAGCTCTCCGGGACTGGGCAATGAGCAGTTCTTC.

The rearrangement joins TRBV5-5 to TRBJ2-7; TRBD1 matches at 10 bases. CDR1 is SGHKS and CDR2 is YYEKEE in the germline V gene (reference sequence). J lost 5 bases, V lost 4 bases, and 12 bases had no gene match. The CDR3 spans 16 residues. CDR3 sequence reads: CASSPGHGTGANEQYF. DNA of the CDR3: TGTGCCAGCAGCCCTGGCCACGGGACAGGGGCTAACGAGCAGTACTTC.

This chain joins TRBV29-1 and TRBJ2-5; 7 bases line up with TRBD2. The J call could be wrong; TRBJ2-7 is a better fit for the DNA end. Germline lookup yields CDR1 SQVTM and CDR2 ANQGSEA. This CDR3 has 18 amino acids. CDR3 protein: CSVEGLRGEGRSSYEQYF. The DNA of the CDR3 is TGCAGCGTTGAAGGCCTCCGGGGGGAGGGCCGAAGCTCCTACGAGCAGTACTTC.

V gene TRBV5-6 combines with J gene TRBJ1-2; D unclear. Germline loops: CDR1 SGHDT, CDR2 YYEEEE. Deletions cut 0 bases from V and 4 bases from J, with 10 bases between. The CDR3 has 14 residues. The CDR3 bases are TGTGCCAGCAGCTTGGATTTCCCGGCCTATGGCTACACCTTC. Encoded protein: CASSLDFPAYGYTF.

The chain joins TRBV25-1 to TRBJ1-1; no firm D call. V lost 3 bases and J 4 bases, leaving 6 bases between the germline ends. CDR1 MGHDK and CDR2 SYGVNS come from the germline V gene. This CDR3 is built from 12 residues. CDR3 in amino acids: CASSDGGTEAFF. In DNA, the CDR3 is TGTGCCAGCAGTGACGGTGGCACTGAAGCTTTCTTT. Combining the CDR3 with reference TRBV25-1 and TRBJ1-1 gives the whole variable domain EADIYQTPRYLVIGTGKKITLECSQTMGHDKMYWYQQDPGMELHLIHYSYGVNSTEKGDLSSESTVSRIRTEHFPLTLESARPSHTSQYLCASSDGGTEAFFGQGTRLTVV.

The genes are TRBV6-1 and TRBJ1-4; D gene uncertain. The CDR3 is 15 amino acids. V was cut by 3 bases and J by 2 bases, with 10 bases left in between. Germline V gene data show CDR1 as MNHNS and CDR2 as SASEGT. The CDR3 DNA follows: TGTGCCAGCAGTGATAGGACGGATACTAATGAAAAACTGTTTTTT. It is translated as CASSDRTDTNEKLFF.

V usage is TRBV11-2 and J usage is TRBJ2-5, with D perhaps TRBD2 (5 bases). CDR3 length equals 14 residues. The V gene lost 2 bases and the J gene lost 2 bases, with 9 bases spanning the gap. From germline, CDR1 is SGHAT and CDR2 FQNNGV. As DNA, the CDR3 is TGTGCCAGCAGCTTAAGCTGGGAGCAAGAGACCCAGTACTTC. This encodes CASSLSWEQETQYF. The entire variable domain, with the rest obtained from reference TRBV11-2 and TRBJ2-5, is as follows: EAGVAQSPRYKIIEKRQSVAFWCNPISGHATLYWYQQILGQGPKLLIQFQNNGVVDDSQLPKDRFSAERLKGVDSTLKIQPAKLEDSAVYLCASSLSWEQETQYFGPGTRLLVL.

In DNA form, the CDR3 reads TGTGCCAGCAGCCTAGGGACAGGGATCACTGAAGCTTTCTTT. Translating it yields CASSLGTGITEAFF. The V call is TRBV6-5, the J call TRBJ1-1, with TRBD1 matching 9 bases. The V and J ends lost 6 bases and 4 bases, in that order; junction bases with no gene match: 6. Per germline, CDR1 MNHEY and CDR2 SVGAGI. This CDR3 contains 14 residues.

DNA for the CDR3: TGTGCCAGCAGCTTAGAAACGGCAAGCTATAGCAATCAGCCCCAGCATTTT. The encoded protein is CASSLETASYSNQPQHF. The chain carries TRBV7-8 and TRBJ1-5; no reliable D call. The CDR3 totals 17 residues. Germline-derived CDR1 and CDR2 are SGHVS and FQNEAQ. Trimming removed 1 base from V and 0 bases from J, with 13 bases in between.

The genes are TRBV14 and TRBJ2-7; 7 bases agree with TRBD1. The CDR3 consists of 16 residues. Per the germline V gene, CDR1 is SGHDN and CDR2 is FVKESK. With V trimmed by 4 bases and J by 3 bases, 12 bases remained unmatched. The CDR3 here is CASSLQGQSDYYEQYF. The CDR3 DNA reads TGTGCCAGCAGCCTCCAGGGACAGTCCGATTACTACGAGCAGTACTTC.

The chain carries TRBV6-6 and TRBJ1-5; perhaps TRBD1 as D (6 bases). Trimming removed 2 bases from V and 7 bases from J, with 9 bases in between. The CDR3 totals 13 residues. Germline CDR1 reads MNHNY; CDR2 reads SVGAGI (reference sequence). The CDR3 DNA reads as TGTGCCAGCAGTTACGGCCAGGGGCAGCCCCAGCATTTT. It is translated as CASSYGQGQPQHF.

The CDR3 region is CASSLQGGGWEKLFF. As DNA, the CDR3 is TGTGCCAGCAGTTTACAAGGGGGCGGGTGGGAAAAACTGTTTTTT. The V gene is TRBV27, the J gene TRBJ1-4; 7 bases agree with TRBD1. The CDR3 extends over 15 amino acids. The J segment lost 8 bases and the V segment lost 2 bases, leaving 8 bases of the junction unmatched. From germline, CDR1 is MNHEY and CDR2 SMNVEV (reference sequence). Drawing the rest from reference TRBV27 and TRBJ1-4, the complete variable domain is EAQVTQNPRYLITVTGKKLTVTCSQNMNHEYMSWYRQDPGLGLRQIYYSMNVEVTDKGDVPEGYKVSRKEKRNFPLILESPSPNQTSLYFCASSLQGGGWEKLFFGSGTQLSVL.

The chain combines TRBV7-7 with TRBJ1-5, with TRBD1 as a possible D gene (5 bases). Germline CDR1 and CDR2: SSHAT and FNYEAQ (reference sequence). V lost 3 bases and J lost 0, with 15 bases in between. The CDR3 is 17 amino acids. The CDR3 protein is CASSFLRGAYSNQPQHF. For the CDR3, the DNA is TGTGCCAGCAGCTTCCTACGCGGGGCTTATAGCAATCAGCCCCAGCATTTT.

Here the CDR3 DNA reads TGTGCCAGCAGCCCTCAGGTCAAAAGCTCCTACAATGAGCAGTTCTTC. Protein product: CASSPQVKSSYNEQFF. The genes are TRBV13 and TRBJ2-1; no reliable D call. CDR3 length: 16 amino acids. The germline gives CDR1 PRHDT, CDR2 FYEKMQ (reference sequence). Trimming left V 5 bases short and J 0 bases short, with 14 bases between.

CDR3: CASSRRTVIQETQYF. In DNA form, the CDR3 reads TGTGCCAGCAGCCGCCGGACAGTGATACAAGAGACCCAGTACTTC. This chain connects TRBV6-5 to TRBJ2-5; weak D call: TRBD1 (6 bases). The CDR3 is 15 residues long. Trimming removed 6 bases at V and 2 bases at J, with 16 bases between. The germline gives CDR1 MNHEY, CDR2 SVGAGI.